The next 2 T cell receptor beta chains were all read from a single sample in a study of T cells in narcolepsy. Generated by immunoSEQ multiplex PCR, the TCRdb table keeps only in-frame clones and is missing some. This sample carries tens of thousands of clones, 78% of them seen once, and the ten largest clones take about 1.2%. The sequenced material came from CD45RA- memory CD4+ T cells from PBMCs. The receptors come from a human donor with narcolepsy.

The chain links TRBV18 to TRBJ2-1, with 10 bases aligning to TRBD2. From germline, CDR1 is KGHSH and CDR2 LQKENI. The V and J ends lost 6 bases and 4 bases, in that order; junction bases with no gene match: 6. The CDR3 length is 15 residues. The CDR3 coding sequence is TGTGCCAGCTCCTCACAGGGACTAGCGTACAATGAGCAGTTCTTC. Translated: CASSSQGLAYNEQFF.

The chain combines TRBV5-1 with TRBJ2-7, with D possibly being TRBD2 (6 bases). Trimming stripped 4 bases from V and 2 bases from J, with 16 bases between. The CDR3 is 15 amino acids. Germline lookup yields CDR1 SGHRS and CDR2 YFSETQ. The CDR3 DNA sequence: TGCGCCAGCAGCCCAGGAGGGACGGAGACCTACGAGCAGTACTTC. Its protein is CASSPGGTETYEQYF.